Below, 26 T cell receptor beta chains from the same sample are listed, as sequenced in a study of blood T cell repertoires in COVID-19. TCRdb's copy holds only in-frame clones and misses some; the assay was immunoSEQ multiplex PCR. The sample has roughly 45,000 clones, 85% to 95% seen once; the top ten hold approximately 1%. What was sequenced was peripheral blood. All receptors derive from a man between 60 and 75 years old with COVID-19, enrolled during active disease.

The chain couples TRBV4-3 to TRBJ1-1, with D unclear. CDR1 is LGHNA, CDR2 YSLEER, per germline. The CDR3 contains 15 residues. The ends were cut back, 3 bases at V and 4 bases at J, with 15 bases in the middle. CDR3 amino acids: CASSQFIYASTEAFF. For the CDR3, the DNA is TGCGCCAGCAGCCAGTTCATCTACGCGAGCACTGAAGCTTTCTTT.

This clone was seen just once. CDR3 in amino acids: CASSPGLNTGELFF. As DNA, the CDR3 is TGTGCCAGTAGCCCGGGACTCAACACCGGGGAGCTGTTTTTT. The chain combines TRBV19 with TRBJ2-2; a possible D gene is TRBD2 (6 bases). This CDR3 has 14 amino acids. Germline CDR1 reads LNHDA; CDR2 reads SQIVND (reference sequence). V dropped 6 bases and J dropped 2 bases, with 10 bases sitting between them.

This chain uses TRBV19 with TRBJ2-7, with D perhaps matching TRBD2 (5 bases). The CDR3 sequence is 12 residues long. Trimming shortened V by 6 bases and J by 1 base, and 7 bases separated the two germline ends. Germline values: CDR1 LNHDA, CDR2 SQIVND (reference sequence). This CDR3 is CASSEGSYEQYF. In DNA form, the CDR3 reads TGTGCCAGTAGCGAGGGTTCCTACGAGCAGTACTTC.

The chain carries TRBV21-1 and TRBJ2-2; the table's D call TRBD2 went unverified against the DNA. TRBV21-1 is marked as a pseudogene. This CDR3 contains 23 residues. CDR3 DNA sequence: TGTGCCAGCAGCAAACTAGGCCCTCAATTCCTAACTAGCGGGGCCGCGAACACCGGGGAGCTGTTTTTT. It yields the protein CASSKLGPQFLTSGAANTGELFF.

V and J are TRBV27 and TRBJ1-6; D is ambiguous. The CDR3 is 15 residues long. Trimming cost V 2 bases and J 6 bases, with 11 bases left between them. From germline, CDR1 is MNHEY and CDR2 SMNVEV (reference sequence). The CDR3 loop is CASSLSTFGNSPLHF. DNA for the CDR3: TGTGCCAGCAGTTTAAGCACTTTTGGTAATTCACCCCTCCACTTT.

For the CDR3, the DNA is TGCGCCAGCAGCTTACAAATCTGGACAGGGCTAGGATCGGCCGAGCAGTACTTC. Translating it yields CASSLQIWTGLGSAEQYF. The chain employs TRBV5-1 and TRBJ2-7; 8 positions agree with TRBD1. Germline V gene sequence: CDR1 SGHRS, CDR2 YFSETQ. The ends lost 2 bases at V and 6 bases at J; junction bases unmatched: 19. This CDR3 spans 18 amino acids.

The chain uses TRBV25-1 and TRBJ2-1; TRBD2 matches 8 bases. The V segment lost 1 base and the J segment 4 bases; nucleotides outside the gene matches: 12. Germline assignment: CDR1 MGHDK and CDR2 SYGVNS. The CDR3 has 18 residues. Here the CDR3 reads CASSEWGGGGSEYNEQFF. CDR3 coding DNA: TGTGCCAGCAGTGAATGGGGTGGCGGGGGGTCAGAGTACAATGAGCAGTTCTTC.

DNA for the CDR3: TGTGCCATCAGTGAGTCGGCGGGGGCGTACAATGAGCAGTTCTTC. Translating it yields CAISESAGAYNEQFF. The rearrangement joins TRBV10-3 to TRBJ2-1; possible D gene TRBD2, 7 bases. There are 15 residues in the CDR3. V was pared by 0 bases and J by 4 bases, with 10 bases between. CDR1 is ENHRY and CDR2 is SYGVKD in the germline V gene.

V gene TRBV7-9 combines with J gene TRBJ1-1; D is perhaps TRBD1 (6 bases). The CDR3 totals 16 residues. Germline V gene lookup returns CDR1 SEHNR and CDR2 FQNEAQ (reference sequence). V lost 4 bases and J lost 5, with 20 bases in between. CDR3 nucleotides: TGTGCCAGCAGCTCGGGACAAAATGCTCGGAATACTGAAGCTTTCTTT. Protein product: CASSSGQNARNTEAFF.

The chain employs TRBV10-1 and TRBJ2-1; tentative D call: TRBD2 (5 bases). The CDR3 runs 16 residues. The V and J ends lost 2 bases and 4 bases respectively, with 15 bases between them. CDR1 is WNHNN and CDR2 is SYGVQD in the germline V gene (reference sequence). This chain's CDR3 is CASSEEGGLSYNEQFF. For the CDR3, the DNA is TGCGCCAGCAGTGAGGAGGGTGGCTTATCATACAATGAGCAGTTCTTC.

This sequence joins TRBV5-4 and TRBJ2-3, with a possible D match to TRBD2 (6 bases). This CDR3 comprises 16 residues. Trimming removed 4 bases from V and 5 bases from J, with 20 bases in between. The germline V gene encodes CDR1 SGHNT and CDR2 YYREEE (reference sequence). The DNA of the CDR3 is TGTGCCAGCAGCGTTTCGGGGGACCCATCCAAAGATACGCAGTATTTT. This gives the protein CASSVSGDPSKDTQYF.

V and J are TRBV3-1 (or the pseudogene TRBV3-2) and TRBJ2-5, with D maybe TRBD2 (6 bases). V was clipped by 0 bases and J by 9 bases, with 8 bases between them. Germline assignment: CDR1 LGHDT and CDR2 YNNKEL (reference sequence). This CDR3 spans 12 amino acids. The CDR3 loop reads CASSQDWRAQYF. The CDR3 DNA reads TGTGCCAGCAGCCAAGATTGGAGGGCCCAGTACTTC.

The chain has TRBV20-1 and TRBJ1-2; no firm D call. From germline, CDR1 is DFQATT and CDR2 SNEGSKA (reference sequence). The V end lost 5 bases, the J end lost 7 bases, and 11 bases lay between the germline ends. The length of the CDR3 is 11 residues. The CDR3 protein is CSAPLVGGYTF. As DNA, the CDR3 is TGCAGTGCTCCCCTAGTAGGTGGCTACACCTTC.

V usage is TRBV5-8 and J usage is TRBJ1-6; TRBD1 matches 7 bases. J gave up 10 bases and V 4 bases, and 11 bases lay outside the gene matches. This CDR3 comprises 15 residues. Germline CDR1 and CDR2: SGHTS and YDEGEE. The CDR3 sequence: CASSAGTEGISPLHF. CDR3 DNA sequence: TGTGCCAGCAGCGCTGGGACAGAGGGTATATCACCCCTCCACTTT.

The chain joins TRBV30 to TRBJ2-7; no firm D call. The V and J ends lost 0 bases and 4 bases respectively, with 13 bases between them. The CDR3 totals 14 residues. Germline CDR1 is GTSNPN and CDR2 is SVGIG (reference sequence). CDR3: CAWSVSPVSYEQYF. CDR3 nucleotide sequence: TGTGCCTGGAGTGTAAGCCCCGTTAGTTACGAGCAGTACTTC. Together with reference TRBV30 and TRBJ2-7, the CDR3 gives the full variable domain: SQTIHQWPATLVQPVGSPLSLECTVEGTSNPNLYWYRQAAGRGLQLLFYSVGIGQISSEVPQNLSASRPQDRQFILSSKKLLLSDSGFYLCAWSVSPVSYEQYFGPGTRLTVT.

This chain connects TRBV4-1 to TRBJ2-5, with D possibly matching TRBD1 (6 bases). Germline assignment: CDR1 MGHRA and CDR2 YSYEKL. V lost 1 base, J lost 0 bases, and 12 bases lay in between. This CDR3 region has 16 residues. As DNA, the CDR3 is TGCGCCAGCAGCCAAGGGCCCGGACAGAACCAAGAGACCCAGTACTTC. The encoded protein is CASSQGPGQNQETQYF.

This clone appeared a single time. The gene calls are TRBV5-1 and TRBJ2-2; D might be TRBD2 (7 bases). V lost 1 base, J lost 4 bases, and 11 bases lay in between. Germline V gene data show CDR1 as SGHRS and CDR2 as YFSETQ. The CDR3 loop spans 15 amino acids. The CDR3 is CASSLPGGGTGELFF. CDR3 in DNA: TGCGCCAGCAGCTTGCCGGGGGGCGGCACCGGGGAGCTGTTTTTT.

This chain uses TRBV15 with TRBJ1-5; the D is unclear. V was shortened by 1 base and J by 4 bases, with 5 bases between the two germline ends. Germline V gene data show CDR1 as LNHNV and CDR2 as YYDKDF (reference sequence). The CDR3 runs 13 residues. CDR3 in amino acids: CATSRGGNQPQHF. Here the CDR3 DNA reads TGTGCCACCAGCAGAGGCGGAAATCAGCCCCAGCATTTT. The variable domain in full, completed from reference TRBV15 and TRBJ1-5, reads DAMVIQNPRYQVTQFGKPVTLSCSQTLNHNVMYWYQQKSSQAPKLLFHYYDKDFNNEADTPDNFQSRRPNTSFCFLDIRSPGLGDTAMYLCATSRGGNQPQHFGDGTRLSIL.

J is TRBJ1-2 and V is TRBV6-5, with 8 bases matching TRBD1. CDR3 size: 14 residues. Germline loops: CDR1 MNHEY, CDR2 SVGAGI. Losses at the gene ends were 6 bases for V and 8 bases for J; bases not matched to a gene: 11. The CDR3 sequence is CASSLKTGVGGYTF. The CDR3 nucleotides read TGTGCCAGCAGCCTAAAGACAGGGGTCGGAGGCTACACCTTC.

V and J are TRBV9 and TRBJ1-2, with D possibly matching TRBD1 (6 bases). Trimming took 0 bases from V and 7 from J, leaving 13 bases between them. Germline values: CDR1 SGDLS, CDR2 YYNGEE. CDR3 length: 14 amino acids. For the CDR3, the DNA is TGTGCCAGCAGCGTAGGACAGGAGTTTTCTGGCTACACCTTC. Protein product: CASSVGQEFSGYTF.

V and J are TRBV5-6 and TRBJ2-5, with 12 bases matching TRBD2. The trim removed 7 bases at V and 4 bases at J, leaving 2 bases unmatched. This CDR3 is built from 13 residues. The V gene's germline CDR1 is SGHDT and CDR2 YYEEEE. The DNA of the CDR3 is TGTGCCAGCTCGGGACTAGCGGGAGAGACCCAGTACTTC. This codes for CASSGLAGETQYF.

This clone was counted once. The V call is TRBV2, the J call TRBJ2-1, with 9 bases fitting TRBD2. Germline trimming cut 3 bases from V and 2 bases from J; bases unmatched to any gene: 5. CDR3 size: 16 residues. Germline CDR1 is SNHLY and CDR2 is FYNNEI. CDR3 nucleotide sequence: TGTGCCAGCAGTGACTATAGCGGGGGCACCTACAATGAGCAGTTCTTC. Protein product: CASSDYSGGTYNEQFF.

In this sample, this clone turned up a few times. CDR3 nucleotide sequence: TGCGCCAGCAGCCAGGGATTACTAGCGGGGCCGAGCAATGAGCAGTTCTTC. Residues: CASSQGLLAGPSNEQFF. The chain carries TRBV4-1 and TRBJ2-1; 10 positions match TRBD2. The V gene end was trimmed by 3 bases and the J gene end by 6 bases; junction bases not matched to a gene: 11. The CDR3 consists of 17 residues. Germline V gene lookup returns CDR1 MGHRA and CDR2 YSYEKL.

J is TRBJ2-3 and V is TRBV3-1 (or the pseudogene TRBV3-2); D might be TRBD1 (6 bases). The CDR3 has 11 amino acids. Deletions cut 4 bases from V and 9 bases from J, with 8 bases between. CDR1 and CDR2 from the germline V gene are LGHDT and YNNKEL (reference sequence). CDR3 amino acids: CASSLGQTQYF. CDR3 nucleotide sequence: TGTGCCAGCAGCCTCGGACAGACGCAGTATTTT.

A single count supports this clone. V and J are TRBV30 and TRBJ1-1, with D possibly TRBD1 on 5 matching bases. Germline V lookup: CDR1 GTSNPN, CDR2 SVGIG (reference sequence). The CDR3 covers 13 residues. V was pared by 4 bases and J by 5 bases, with 14 bases between. The CDR3 nucleotides are TGTGCCTGGAAGGTCCAGGGCCGAACTGAAGCTTTCTTT. Amino acid sequence: CAWKVQGRTEAFF. The variable domain in full, completed from reference TRBV30 and TRBJ1-1, reads SQTIHQWPATLVQPVGSPLSLECTVEGTSNPNLYWYRQAAGRGLQLLFYSVGIGQISSEVPQNLSASRPQDRQFILSSKKLLLSDSGFYLCAWKVQGRTEAFFGQGTRLTVV.

The chain has TRBV25-1 and TRBJ2-3; a weak D match, TRBD1 (6 bases). Germline CDR1 and CDR2: MGHDK and SYGVNS. CDR3 length: 14 amino acids. V lost 4 bases to trimming and J lost 2 bases, with 10 bases between them. The CDR3 sequence: CASSGRTATDTQYF. CDR3 DNA: TGTGCCAGCAGTGGCAGGACAGCCACAGATACGCAGTATTTT.